This T cell receptor beta chain is drawn from a study of monozygotic twins with inflammatory bowel disease. For this clonotype: As yet, its antigen is unknown.

Study conclusions and caveats: The analysis yielded no support for one strong signal or clonotype associated with IBD.

TCRdb reprocessed the 5' RACE reads, keeping one entry per CDR3 protein, no DNA. The listing contains hundreds of thousands of distinct CDR3 sequences. Germline CDR1 and CDR2: SGHRS and YFSETQ. This CDR3 spans 15 amino acids. This TCR was recovered from a human donor with ulcerative colitis or Crohn's disease, or a healthy co-twin of an affected twin (not recorded which). This chain links TRBV5-1 with TRBJ1-1. Sample: blood. The CDR3: CASSLTPDLGTEAFF. Variable domain in full (rest from reference TRBV5-1 and TRBJ1-1): KAGVTQTPRYLIKTRGQQVTLSCSPISGHRSVSWYQQTPGQGLQFLFEYFSETQRNKGNFPGRFSGRQFSNSRSEMNVSTLELGDSALYLCASSLTPDLGTEAFFGQGTRLTVV.